The clone carrying this T cell receptor beta chain was picked up a small number of times. Its antigen is undetermined. Deletions cut 2 bases from V and 3 bases from J, with 8 bases between. The CDR3 length is 13 residues. Looked up from germline, CDR1 is MNHEY and CDR2 is SVGEGT. This sample stems from a study of T-cell memory formation after mild COVID-19. General study results and limits: Balance between CD4 and CD8 was seen in clones contracting day 15 to 85, and a CD4+ lean was seen in later expanders.

5'RACE, which relied on constant-segment primers, yielded TCR alpha and TCR beta cDNA libraries carrying sample barcodes and UMIs. TCRdb reanalysed the 5' RACE reads using MiXCR and keeps one entry per CDR3 protein. The data hold 300,000 to 350,000 distinct CDR3 sequences, with about 13% observed a single time. Sequencing input: PBMCs or a T cell subset sorted from them (not recorded which). The rearrangement uses TRBV6-2 or TRBV6-3 and TRBJ2-7; maybe TRBD2 (5 bases). This clonotype was sampled from a man aged 18 to 29 who had mild COVID-19 (a few samples of this study predate the infection). Cell type and time point are not known. The CDR3: CASSYQRHYEQYF. The CDR3 nucleotides are TGTGCCAGCAGTTACCAGCGGCACTACGAGCAGTACTTC.